Presented here are 32 T cell receptor beta chains from one specimen sequenced in a study of blood T cells in healthy people across ages. Primed by a sample-barcoded 5' primer and a J-beta primer mix, a second PCR proceeded for about 6 to 11 cycles. TCRdb called the 5' RACE reads again in MiXCR, with one record for every CDR3 protein. The sample carries hundreds of thousands of distinct CDR3 sequences, under 70% recorded once. The sequenced sample consisted of blood. These receptors were obtained from a man in his sixties in good health.

J is TRBJ2-1 and V is TRBV20-1; D possibly corresponds to TRBD2 (5 bases). The last part of the DNA fits TRBJ2-7 better; the J call may be wrong. CDR3 length equals 16 residues. Per the germline V gene, CDR1 is DFQATT and CDR2 is SNEGSKA (reference sequence). CDR3 nucleotide sequence: TGCAGTGCTAGAGATCTACGGACTTACTCCTACAATGAGCAGTACTTC. Translated, it gives CSARDLRTYSYNEQYF.

This clonotype has only a few counts. The V gene is TRBV29-1, the J gene TRBJ1-1; D perhaps matches TRBD1 (5 bases). The CDR3 has 12 amino acids. Germline loops: CDR1 SQVTM, CDR2 ANQGSEA. V dropped 7 bases and J dropped 1 base, with 10 bases sitting between them. CDR3 nucleotide sequence: TGCAGCGCGAAGACAGCGAACACTGAAGCTTTCTTT. Amino acid sequence: CSAKTANTEAFF.

This chain connects TRBV6-2 or TRBV6-3 to TRBJ2-7, with 7 bases aligning to TRBD2. Germline CDR1 MNHEY, CDR2 SVGEGT. The junction had 9 bases not matched to a gene; V was cut back by 2 bases and J by 2 bases. This CDR3 is built from 16 residues. The CDR3 loop is CASSYLGAGRAYEQYF. In DNA form, the CDR3 reads TGTGCCAGCAGTTACCTCGGGGCAGGGAGGGCCTACGAGCAGTACTTC.

CDR3 nucleotides: TGTGCCAGCACTTTCGAAGGGGGGTCTAACTATGGCTACACCTTC. This encodes CASTFEGGSNYGYTF. V usage is TRBV12-3 or TRBV12-4 and J usage is TRBJ1-2; D is possibly TRBD1 (6 bases). V lost 7 bases and J 0 bases, leaving 15 bases between the germline ends. This CDR3 spans 15 amino acids.

At least ten counts were recorded for this clonotype. The CDR3 loop is CATSRVEFGSYNEQFF. CDR3 sequence (DNA): TGTGCCACCAGCAGAGTTGAATTCGGCTCCTACAATGAGCAGTTCTTC. This chain links TRBV15 with TRBJ2-1; the D is unclear. V was pared by 1 base and J by 0 bases, with 10 bases between. The CDR3 runs to 16 residues. From germline, CDR1 is LNHNV and CDR2 YYDKDF (reference sequence).

The rearrangement links TRBV10-3 to TRBJ1-5; D remains unclear. The CDR3 length is 18 residues. The V end lost 3 bases, the J end lost 0 bases, and 18 bases lay between the germline ends. Germline V gene data show CDR1 as ENHRY and CDR2 as SYGVKD. The CDR3 DNA follows: TGTGCCATCAGTGACGTGCCGCAAGGCCTGTATAGCAATCAGCCCCAGCATTTT. It codes for CAISDVPQGLYSNQPQHF.

The chain has TRBV25-1 and TRBJ2-7; D is possibly TRBD2 (5 bases). The CDR3 is made up of 14 amino acids. V lost 3 bases and J lost 3, with 12 bases in between. CDR1 and CDR2 from the germline V gene are MGHDK and SYGVNS. Here the CDR3 DNA reads TGTGCCAGCAGTGACCCAACACGGGGCTACGAGCAGTACTTC. This codes for CASSDPTRGYEQYF.

This clonotype was seen only a few times. The rearrangement uses TRBV5-1 and TRBJ2-3, with D unclear. V was shortened by 6 bases and J by 1 base, with 15 bases between the two germline ends. The CDR3 spans 15 residues. The germline V gene has CDR1 SGHRS and CDR2 YFSETQ. The CDR3 region has the DNA TGCGCCAGCACCCCACAAGCTCCTGGCACAGATACGCAGTATTTT. Its translation: CASTPQAPGTDTQYF.

V gene TRBV7-2 combines with J gene TRBJ1-2; perhaps TRBD1 as D (5 bases). The germline V and J ends were trimmed by 7 bases and 5 bases, with 17 bases remaining between them. The CDR3 loop spans 14 amino acids. CDR1 and CDR2 from the germline V gene are SGHTA and FQGNSA. CDR3 in amino acids: CASIARGARYGYTF. The CDR3, as DNA: TGTGCCAGCATCGCACGTGGGGCTCGGTATGGCTACACCTTC.

CDR3 coding DNA: TGTGCCAGCACCACGGACAGGTTCTTAGAGACCCAGTACTTC. Its protein is CASTTDRFLETQYF. The chain couples TRBV5-6 to TRBJ2-7, with 7 nucleotides matching TRBD1. The tail of the sequence fits TRBJ2-5 better, so the J call may be wrong. The germline gives CDR1 SGHDT, CDR2 YYEEEE. The CDR3 totals 14 residues.

The rearrangement joins TRBV9 to TRBJ2-3; 13 positions match TRBD2. CDR1 is SGDLS, CDR2 YYNGEE, per germline. The J segment lost 6 bases and the V segment lost 0 bases, leaving 7 bases of the junction unmatched. The CDR3 totals 17 residues. CDR3 residues: CASSVGGGTSGADTQYF. The CDR3 region has the DNA TGTGCCAGCAGCGTAGGCGGGGGGACTAGCGGGGCCGATACGCAGTATTTT.

The V gene is TRBV15, the J gene TRBJ2-1; D is possibly TRBD1 or TRBD2 (5 bases each). The CDR3 consists of 15 residues. The V gene lost 3 bases and the J gene lost 4 bases, with 13 bases spanning the gap. Germline assignment: CDR1 LNHNV and CDR2 YYDKDF (reference sequence). The CDR3 protein is CATSSRQTMYNEQFF. The CDR3 nucleotides read TGTGCCACCAGCAGCAGACAGACTATGTACAATGAGCAGTTCTTC.

This clonotype was seen only once. V usage is TRBV20-1 and J usage is TRBJ2-5; a possible D gene is TRBD2 (6 bases). Germline lookup yields CDR1 DFQATT and CDR2 SNEGSKA (reference sequence). CDR3 length: 13 amino acids. Trimming took off 2 bases at V and 3 bases at J, with 10 bases between the two ends. The CDR3 here is CSARRDLEETQYF. In DNA form, the CDR3 reads TGCAGTGCTAGAAGGGACTTGGAAGAGACCCAGTACTTC.

The chain employs TRBV4-1 and TRBJ2-4; 9 bases match TRBD1. CDR1 MGHRA and CDR2 YSYEKL come from the germline V gene. The CDR3 extends over 14 amino acids. The V gene end was trimmed by 5 bases and the J gene end by 5 bases; junction bases not matched to a gene: 4. For the CDR3, the DNA is TGCGCCAGCAGCTCCCGGACAGGGGAAAACATTCAGTACTTC. Translating it yields CASSSRTGENIQYF.

This clonotype showed up many times. The gene calls are TRBV20-1 and TRBJ1-2; D might be TRBD1 (6 bases). Trimming removed 0 bases at V and 4 bases at J, with 12 bases between. CDR3 length: 14 amino acids. Germline CDR1 is DFQATT and CDR2 is SNEGSKA (reference sequence). CDR3 in DNA: TGCAGTGCTAGAGATATCGGGGGCAGCTATGGCTACACCTTC. This gives the protein CSARDIGGSYGYTF.

The V and J genes are TRBV7-2 and TRBJ1-1; D uncertain. The V end lost 6 bases, the J end lost 1 base, and 12 bases lay between the germline ends. CDR1 and CDR2 from the germline V gene are SGHTA and FQGNSA. This CDR3 region has 14 residues. The CDR3 sequence: CASRYPWGNTEAFF. DNA for the CDR3: TGTGCCAGCAGGTACCCTTGGGGGAACACTGAAGCTTTCTTT. The full variable domain, completed using reference TRBV7-2 and TRBJ1-1, is GAGVSQSPSNKVTEKGKDVELRCDPISGHTALYWYRQSLGQGLEFLIYFQGNSAPDKSGLPSDRFSAERTGGSVSTLTIQRTQQEDSAVYLCASRYPWGNTEAFFGQGTRLTVV.

The chain recombines TRBV15 with TRBJ2-7; no clear D. Per germline, CDR1 LNHNV and CDR2 YYDKDF (reference sequence). The V gene lost 5 bases and the J gene lost 2 bases, with 13 bases spanning the gap. CDR3 length: 14 amino acids. Here the CDR3 reads CATSGSRSPYEQYF. The CDR3 bases are TGTGCCACCAGCGGCAGCAGGAGTCCCTACGAGCAGTACTTC.

In regard to this clonotype: One end of the junction varies from germline; a read error may be responsible. This chain uses TRBV7-4 with TRBJ1-5; the D is unclear. Germline V gene sequence: CDR1 SGHVT, CDR2 SQSDAQ. The length of the CDR3 is 16 residues. CDR3 nucleotides: TGTGCCAGCAGCTTACCGAGTAGGGATAGCAAGCAGCCCCAGCATTTT. Its translation is CASSLPSRDSKQPQHF.

The chain employs TRBV9 and TRBJ2-1, with TRBD1 identical over 9 bases. The CDR3 is 16 amino acids. V gave up 4 bases and J gave up 4 bases; unmatched junction bases: 9. Germline CDR1 is SGDLS and CDR2 is YYNGEE. The CDR3 reads CASSPHRGLDYNEQFF. CDR3 coding DNA: TGTGCCAGCAGCCCTCACAGGGGGCTGGATTACAATGAGCAGTTCTTC.

The CDR3 nucleotides read TGTGCCAGCAGCCAAGGGACCCAACTTACCGGGGAGCTGTTTTTT. This translates into CASSQGTQLTGELFF. The chain links TRBV3-1 to TRBJ2-2, with D hard to call. The CDR3 sequence is 15 residues long. Germline CDR1 and CDR2: LGHDT and YNNKEL (reference sequence). Trimming pared 1 base from V and 5 bases from J, leaving 11 bases between.

The chain couples TRBV20-1 to TRBJ1-2; D not certain. Trimming stripped 6 bases from V and 2 bases from J, with 10 bases between. Looked up from germline, CDR1 is DFQATT and CDR2 is SNEGSKA (reference sequence). The CDR3 runs to 12 residues. The CDR3 DNA reads TGCAGTGCCGACGGACCCAACTATGGCTACACCTTC. It translates to CSADGPNYGYTF.

The table lists this clonotype with a few counts. This sequence joins TRBV10-3 and TRBJ1-6, with D possibly being TRBD1 (6 bases). The CDR3 sequence is 14 residues long. CDR1 is ENHRY, CDR2 SYGVKD, per germline. Trimming removed 6 bases at V and 5 bases at J, with 11 bases between. The CDR3 protein is CAISQTGDNSPLHF. The CDR3 bases are TGTGCCATCAGCCAGACAGGAGATAATTCACCCCTCCACTTT.

On this clonotype: Sequence at one end of the junction differs from germline and may be a read error. The J gene is TRBJ2-5, the V gene TRBV7-2; weak D call: TRBD2 (5 bases). Germline assignment: CDR1 SGHTA and CDR2 FQGNSA. This CDR3 has 15 amino acids. CDR3 loop: CASGFSSDQQETQYF. The CDR3 nucleotides read TGTGCCAGCGGCTTTAGTAGCGACCAACAAGAGACCCAGTACTTC.

The J gene is TRBJ2-5, the V gene TRBV25-1, with 7 bases lining up with TRBD2. CDR1 is MGHDK, CDR2 SYGVNS, per germline. V trimming: 5 bases; J trimming: 2 bases; junction bases outside the gene matches: 8. This CDR3 has 15 residues. CDR3 sequence (DNA): TGTGCCAGCAGTCACTCGGGGGGATCTCAAGAGACCCAGTACTTC. Translating gives CASSHSGGSQETQYF.

The chain uses TRBV9 and TRBJ2-1, with D possibly TRBD1 on 5 matching bases. The CDR3 has 14 amino acids. CDR1 and CDR2 from the germline V gene are SGDLS and YYNGEE. V dropped 3 bases and J dropped 7 bases, with 14 bases sitting between them. The DNA of the CDR3 is TGTGCCAGCAGCGCCTTCCTCGCAGGGAATGAGCAGTTCTTC. This codes for CASSAFLAGNEQFF.

This clonotype has just a few counts. This chain joins TRBV2 and TRBJ2-3; 11 bases agree with TRBD1. This CDR3 has 14 amino acids. The ends lost 11 bases at V and 5 bases at J; junction bases unmatched: 9. Germline assignment: CDR1 SNHLY and CDR2 FYNNEI. The CDR3 spells CAGGPGQGVDTQYF. CDR3 in DNA: TGTGCCGGCGGACCGGGACAGGGGGTAGATACGCAGTATTTT. Full variable domain (outside the CDR3, taken from reference TRBV2 and TRBJ2-3): EPEVTQTPSHQVTQMGQEVILRCVPISNHLYFYWYRQILGQKVEFLVSFYNNEISEKSEIFDDQFSVERPDGSNFTLKIRSTKLEDSAMYFCAGGPGQGVDTQYFGPGTRLTVL.

This clonotype was seen only a few times. The CDR3 spells CASSSQTSGQETQYF. The CDR3 DNA follows: TGTGCCAGCAGTTCACAGACTAGCGGGCAAGAGACCCAGTACTTC. The J gene is TRBJ2-5, the V gene TRBV28; 10 bases line up with TRBD2. This CDR3 comprises 15 residues. CDR1 and CDR2 from the germline V gene are MDHEN and SYDVKM. V dropped 4 bases and J dropped 2; count of bases not matched to a gene: 4. Drawing the rest from reference TRBV28 and TRBJ2-5, the complete variable domain is DVKVTQSSRYLVKRTGEKVFLECVQDMDHENMFWYRQDPGLGLRLIYFSYDVKMKEKGDIPEGYSVSREKKERFSLILESASTNQTSMYLCASSSQTSGQETQYFGPGTRLLVL.

The chain links TRBV5-8 to TRBJ1-6; 8 bases map to TRBD1. Germline lookup yields CDR1 SGHTS and CDR2 YDEGEE. Trimming removed 3 bases from V and 9 bases from J; junction bases left unmatched: 8. The CDR3 is 15 amino acids. CDR3 nucleotides: TGTGCCAGCAGCTCTACCGGGACAGGAGGTTCACCCCTCCACTTT. Its protein is CASSSTGTGGSPLHF.

Concerning this clonotype: One end of the junction does not line up with germline, which may come from a read error. The gene calls are TRBV7-9 and TRBJ1-2; 7 nucleotides align to TRBD1. In germline, CDR1 is SEHNR, CDR2 FQNEAQ (reference sequence). The CDR3 length is 14 residues. DNA for the CDR3: TGTGCCTGCAGCCGACAGGGTAGGGACTATGGCTACACCTTC. This codes for CACSRQGRDYGYTF.

A single count supports this clonotype. The V and J genes are TRBV14 and TRBJ2-7, with 8 bases that match TRBD1. CDR1 is SGHDN, CDR2 FVKESK, per germline. J lost 3 bases, V lost 4 bases, and 5 bases had no gene match. The CDR3 extends over 14 amino acids. CDR3 protein: CASSRDRTFYEQYF. The CDR3, as DNA: TGTGCCAGCAGCCGGGACAGGACCTTCTACGAGCAGTACTTC.

A word on this clonotype: Compared with germline, one end of the junction differs, possibly owing to a read error. The chain uses TRBV29-1 and TRBJ2-1, with a possible D match to TRBD2 (7 bases). The CDR3 has 15 amino acids. Germline assignment: CDR1 SQVTM and CDR2 ANQGSEA. The CDR3 protein is CSVGGGRGSHNEQFF. In DNA, the CDR3 is TGCAGCGTTGGGGGGGGCAGGGGCTCCCACAATGAGCAGTTCTTC.

This clonotype has only a few counts. The CDR3 sequence is CASSLSSGGLYNEQFF. In DNA, the CDR3 is TGTGCCAGCAGCCTTTCTAGCGGGGGGCTCTACAATGAGCAGTTCTTC. V usage is TRBV28 and J usage is TRBJ2-1; 11 nucleotides align to TRBD2. Germline lookup yields CDR1 MDHEN and CDR2 SYDVKM. This CDR3 spans 16 amino acids. J gave up 3 bases and V 6 bases, and 7 bases lay outside the gene matches.